The next 21 T cell receptor beta chains were all read from a single sample in a study of blood T cells in healthy people across ages. A second PCR of roughly 6 to 12 cycles used a sample-barcoded 5' primer and a J-beta primer mix. MiXCR was run by TCRdb on the 5' RACE reads, yielding one entry per CDR3 protein. The data show roughly 830,000 distinct CDR3 sequences, with roughly 60% seen just once and approximately 30% held by the top ten. Material: blood. Every receptor here comes from a man younger than 40 in good health.

The chain couples TRBV12-3 or TRBV12-4 to TRBJ1-5; perhaps TRBD1 as D (5 bases). The CDR3 consists of 15 residues. The V end was cut by 6 bases, the J end by 4 bases, with 16 bases between. The CDR3 sequence: CASRLGLWGNQPQHF. CDR3 DNA sequence: TGTGCCAGCAGGCTGGGACTCTGGGGAAATCAGCCCCAGCATTTT.

In nucleotides, the CDR3 is TGTGCCAGCAGCTCCCGGCGGGGAATCCAAGAGACCCAGTACTTC. Its protein product is CASSSRRGIQETQYF. The chain couples TRBV7-9 to TRBJ2-4, with D perhaps TRBD2 (6 bases). Matching the DNA end better, TRBJ2-5 makes the J call doubtful. Germline V gene data show CDR1 as SEHNR and CDR2 as FQNEAQ (reference sequence). The CDR3 has 15 amino acids.

This sequence joins TRBV14 and TRBJ1-1; no clear D gene. The CDR3 extends over 12 amino acids. Germline loops: CDR1 SGHDN, CDR2 FVKESK. V was cut by 4 bases and J by 6 bases, with 9 bases left in between. The CDR3 protein is CASSRSGSEAFF. DNA of the CDR3: TGTGCCAGCAGCCGGTCCGGGTCTGAAGCTTTCTTT.

The chain uses TRBV7-8 and TRBJ2-1; 9 bases fit TRBD2. The DNA end lines up better with TRBJ2-7; the J call may be wrong. Germline V lookup: CDR1 SGHVS, CDR2 FQNEAQ. The length of the CDR3 is 17 residues. The CDR3 sequence is CASSPGGVAGGYYEQYF. In nucleotides, the CDR3 is TGTGCCAGCAGCCCCGGAGGGGTGGCGGGGGGGTATTACGAGCAGTACTTC.

The J gene is TRBJ2-1, the V gene TRBV7-9; 9 bases align to TRBD2. J gave up 3 bases and V 5 bases, and 8 bases lay outside the gene matches. Germline V gene data show CDR1 as SEHNR and CDR2 as FQNEAQ (reference sequence). The length of the CDR3 is 16 residues. CDR3 nucleotide sequence: TGTGCCAGCAGCCCCGCGGGGGGGCCAGGCTACAATGAGCAGTTCTTC. Protein sequence: CASSPAGGPGYNEQFF.

The V call is TRBV20-1, the J call TRBJ2-2; either TRBD1 or TRBD2 may fit D (5 bases each). CDR1 and CDR2 (germline): DFQATT, SNEGSKA (reference sequence). The CDR3 totals 17 residues. The chain's CDR3 is CSAINSRDGVDTGELFF. The CDR3 DNA is TGCAGCGCCATAAACAGTCGGGACGGGGTGGACACCGGGGAGCTGTTTTTT.

This clonotype occurred a few times. This rearrangement joins TRBV20-1 to TRBJ2-7, with D perhaps matching TRBD1 (6 bases). Per germline, CDR1 DFQATT and CDR2 SNEGSKA (reference sequence). There are 15 residues in the CDR3. The germline V and J ends were trimmed by 5 bases and 5 bases, with 22 bases remaining between them. This CDR3 is CSARDPGTKGHEQYF. As DNA, the CDR3 is TGCAGTGCTCGTGATCCCGGGACAAAAGGCCACGAGCAGTACTTC.

This sequence joins TRBV29-1 and TRBJ1-2; D perhaps matches TRBD1 (5 bases). Trimming removed 2 bases from V and 8 bases from J, with 15 bases in between. Germline V gives CDR1 SQVTM, CDR2 ANQGSEA. This CDR3 has 13 residues. The CDR3 bases are TGCAGCGTTGAAAGGGGTGTAGGGAAGGGCTACACCTTC. This translates into CSVERGVGKGYTF.

The chain is built from TRBV12-3 or TRBV12-4 and TRBJ2-2; possible D gene TRBD2, 5 bases. The CDR3 is made up of 14 amino acids. Trimming removed 7 bases from V and 5 bases from J, with 14 bases in between. In nucleotides, the CDR3 is TGTGCCAGCAATCCGGGAACGACGACCGGGGAGCTGTTTTTT. Amino acids: CASNPGTTTGELFF.

The chain recombines TRBV20-1 with TRBJ1-2, with 8 bases aligning to TRBD1. J gave up 8 bases and V 5 bases, and 7 bases lay outside the gene matches. The germline V gene encodes CDR1 DFQATT and CDR2 SNEGSKA (reference sequence). The CDR3 contains 12 residues. The CDR3 coding sequence is TGCAGTGCTGCAAGGACAGGGCGAGGCTACACCTTC. Amino acid sequence: CSAARTGRGYTF.

The rearrangement uses TRBV7-9 and TRBJ2-5, with a weak D call TRBD1 (7 bases). Looked up from germline, CDR1 is SEHNR and CDR2 is FQNEAQ (reference sequence). V lost 7 bases to trimming and J lost 5 bases, with 14 bases between them. The length of the CDR3 is 13 residues. The CDR3 reads CASTWRGLETQYF. The CDR3 DNA reads TGTGCCAGCACCTGGAGGGGGCTGGAGACCCAGTACTTC. The variable domain in full, completed from reference TRBV7-9 and TRBJ2-5, reads DTGVSQNPRHKITKRGQNVTFRCDPISEHNRLYWYRQTLGQGPEFLTYFQNEAQLEKSRLLSDRFSAERPKGSFSTLEIQRTEQGDSAMYLCASTWRGLETQYFGPGTRLLVL.

This chain joins TRBV28 and TRBJ2-3; possibly TRBD1 or TRBD2 for D (6 bases each). The V gene's germline CDR1 is MDHEN and CDR2 SYDVKM. The CDR3 is made up of 14 amino acids. Trimming left V 3 bases short and J 7 bases short, with 14 bases between. The CDR3 region is CASSFKRGAYTQYF. The CDR3 region has the DNA TGTGCCAGCAGTTTTAAGAGGGGGGCCTATACGCAGTATTTT. Full variable domain (outside the CDR3, taken from reference TRBV28 and TRBJ2-3): DVKVTQSSRYLVKRTGEKVFLECVQDMDHENMFWYRQDPGLGLRLIYFSYDVKMKEKGDIPEGYSVSREKKERFSLILESASTNQTSMYLCASSFKRGAYTQYFGPGTRLTVL.

This chain joins TRBV4-3 and TRBJ2-1, with 9 bases aligning to TRBD2. Germline lookup yields CDR1 LGHNA and CDR2 YSLEER. The J segment lost 3 bases and the V segment lost 0 bases, leaving 15 bases of the junction unmatched. CDR3 length equals 20 residues. This chain's CDR3 is CASSQDSGQRGVLNYNEQFF. The CDR3 DNA reads TGCGCCAGCAGCCAAGATTCGGGCCAGCGGGGGGTCTTAAACTACAATGAGCAGTTCTTC.

The V gene is TRBV28, the J gene TRBJ2-4; 9 nucleotides line up with TRBD2. With the DNA end fitting TRBJ2-7 better, the J assignment may be wrong. CDR3 length: 16 residues. The germline CDR1 and CDR2 sequences are MDHEN and SYDVKM. The CDR3 sequence is CASSLPYSGGPYEQYF. For the CDR3, the DNA is TGTGCCAGCAGTCTACCCTATAGCGGGGGCCCCTACGAGCAGTACTTC.

The chain links TRBV14 to TRBJ2-1; unclear D gene. V lost 4 bases and J lost 0, with 13 bases in between. Germline loops: CDR1 SGHDN, CDR2 FVKESK. The CDR3 contains 16 residues. In DNA form, the CDR3 reads TGTGCCAGCAGCCCGACTGGCCTCAGCTCCTACAATGAGCAGTTCTTC. Amino acid sequence: CASSPTGLSSYNEQFF.

For this clonotype: This could be a read error, since a much larger clone is one nucleotide away. The chain is built from TRBV4-1 and TRBJ2-3, with D unclear. The CDR3 extends over 18 amino acids. V was shortened by 1 base and J by 1 base, with 18 bases between the two germline ends. CDR1 MGHRA and CDR2 YSYEKL come from the germline V gene. CDR3 sequence reads: CASSQGALGGPGTDTQYF. Here the CDR3 DNA reads TGCGCCAGCAGCCAAGGGGCCCTTGGTGGGCCCGGCACAGATACGCAGTATTTT.

The genes are TRBV15 and TRBJ2-1, with 7 bases aligning to TRBD1. V lost 2 bases, J lost 9 bases, and 10 bases stayed unmatched. CDR1 and CDR2 (germline): LNHNV, YYDKDF (reference sequence). The CDR3 is 15 residues long. The CDR3 region has the DNA TGTGCCACCAGCAGATCCCTGACAGGGTCTAGTGAGCAGTTCTTC. Translating it yields CATSRSLTGSSEQFF.

The CDR3 here is CASSPPDSPLHF. The CDR3 DNA sequence: TGTGCCAGCAGCCCCCCGGATTCACCCCTCCACTTT. The chain has TRBV7-2 and TRBJ1-6, with D hard to call. The length of the CDR3 is 12 residues. The germline V gene has CDR1 SGHTA and CDR2 FQGNSA. V lost 5 bases, J lost 8 bases, and 7 bases lay in between.

V is TRBV7-2 and J is TRBJ2-4; 11 bases line up with TRBD2. Near its end, the DNA agrees better with TRBJ2-7, so the J call may be wrong. This CDR3 is built from 16 residues. Germline values: CDR1 SGHTA, CDR2 FQGNSA. The CDR3 DNA is TGTGCCAGCAGCTCCTCTAGCGGGGGGACTACCTACGAGCAGTACTTC. Its protein product is CASSSSSGGTTYEQYF.

This clonotype showed up just a few times. This rearrangement joins TRBV6-1 to TRBJ2-3; weak D call: TRBD1 (6 bases). Germline V gene data show CDR1 as MNHNS and CDR2 as SASEGT. This CDR3 region has 14 residues. Trimming removed 6 bases at V and 2 bases at J, with 12 bases between. CDR3 sequence: CASRTRQVTDTQYF. CDR3 in DNA: TGTGCCAGCAGGACAAGACAGGTCACAGATACGCAGTATTTT.

V usage is TRBV29-1 and J usage is TRBJ2-4; TRBD2 aligns across 8 bases. TRBJ2-7 explains the end of the DNA better; the J call may be wrong. Germline lookup yields CDR1 SQVTM and CDR2 ANQGSEA. The CDR3 spans 13 residues. CDR3 residues: CSVGWGLAYEQYF. The CDR3 DNA reads as TGCAGCGTCGGGTGGGGACTAGCCTACGAGCAGTACTTC.